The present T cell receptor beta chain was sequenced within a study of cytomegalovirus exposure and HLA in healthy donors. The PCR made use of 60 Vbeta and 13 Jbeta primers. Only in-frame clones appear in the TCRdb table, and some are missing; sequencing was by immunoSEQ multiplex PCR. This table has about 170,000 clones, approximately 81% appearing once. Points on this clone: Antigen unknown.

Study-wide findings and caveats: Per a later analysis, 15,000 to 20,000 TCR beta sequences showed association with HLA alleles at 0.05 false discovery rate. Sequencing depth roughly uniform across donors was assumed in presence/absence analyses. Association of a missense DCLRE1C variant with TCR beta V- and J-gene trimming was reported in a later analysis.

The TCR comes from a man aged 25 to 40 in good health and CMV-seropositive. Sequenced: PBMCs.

The CDR3 DNA is TGTGCCAGCAGCTTAGCGTTAGGGGCCTCCACCGGGGAGCTGTTTTTT. Protein: CASSLALGASTGELFF. The chain has TRBV7-9 and TRBJ2-2, with D maybe TRBD1 (5 bases). The germline CDR1 and CDR2 sequences are SEHNR and FQNEAQ (reference sequence). The CDR3 is made up of 16 amino acids. V lost 0 bases, J lost 4 bases, and 12 bases lay in between.